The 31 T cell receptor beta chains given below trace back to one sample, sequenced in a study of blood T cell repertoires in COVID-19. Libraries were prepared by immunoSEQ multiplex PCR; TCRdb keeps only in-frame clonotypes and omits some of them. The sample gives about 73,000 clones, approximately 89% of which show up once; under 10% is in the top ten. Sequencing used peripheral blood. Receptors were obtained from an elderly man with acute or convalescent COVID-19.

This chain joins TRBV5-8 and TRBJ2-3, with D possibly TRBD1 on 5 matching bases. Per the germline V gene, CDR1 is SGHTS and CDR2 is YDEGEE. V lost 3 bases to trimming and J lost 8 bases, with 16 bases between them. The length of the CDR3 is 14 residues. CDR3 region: CASSYLRWGPTQYF. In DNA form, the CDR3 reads TGTGCCAGCAGCTACCTCAGATGGGGCCCTACGCAGTATTTT.

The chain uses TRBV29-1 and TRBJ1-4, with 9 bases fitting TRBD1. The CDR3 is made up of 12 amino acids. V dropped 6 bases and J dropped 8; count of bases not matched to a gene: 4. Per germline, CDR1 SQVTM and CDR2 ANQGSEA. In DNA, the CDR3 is TGCAGCGTACAGGGGGCAGAGGAAAAACTGTTTTTT. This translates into CSVQGAEEKLFF. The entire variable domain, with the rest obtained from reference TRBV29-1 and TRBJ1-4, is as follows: SAVISQKPSRDICQRGTSLTIQCQVDSQVTMMFWYRQQPGQSLTLIATANQGSEATYESGFVIDKFPISRPNLTFSTLTVSNMSPEDSSIYLCSVQGAEEKLFFGSGTQLSVL.

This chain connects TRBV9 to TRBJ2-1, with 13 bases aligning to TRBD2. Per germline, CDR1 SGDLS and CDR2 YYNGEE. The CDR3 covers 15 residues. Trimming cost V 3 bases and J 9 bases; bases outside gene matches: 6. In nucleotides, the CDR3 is TGTGCCAGCAGCGGAACTAGCGGGAGGGCCGGTGAGCAGTTCTTC. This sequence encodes CASSGTSGRAGEQFF. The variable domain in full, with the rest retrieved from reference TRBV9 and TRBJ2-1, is DSGVTQTPKHLITATGQRVTLRCSPRSGDLSVYWYQQSLDQGLQFLIQYYNGEERAKGNILERFSAQQFPDLHSELNLSSLELGDSALYFCASSGTSGRAGEQFFGPGTRLTVL.

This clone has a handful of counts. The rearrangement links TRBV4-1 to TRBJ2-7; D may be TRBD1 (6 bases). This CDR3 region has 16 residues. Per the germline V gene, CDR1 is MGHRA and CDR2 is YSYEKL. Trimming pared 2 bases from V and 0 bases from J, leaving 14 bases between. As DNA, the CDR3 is TGCGCCAGCAGCCAACCCAGGGGATCCCGCTCCTACGAGCAGTACTTC. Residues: CASSQPRGSRSYEQYF.

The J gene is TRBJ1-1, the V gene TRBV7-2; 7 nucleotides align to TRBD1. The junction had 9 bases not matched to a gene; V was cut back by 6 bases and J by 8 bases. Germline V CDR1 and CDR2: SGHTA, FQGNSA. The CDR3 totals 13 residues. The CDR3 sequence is CASSYRGDWEAFF. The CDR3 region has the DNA TGTGCCAGCAGTTACAGGGGAGATTGGGAAGCTTTCTTT.

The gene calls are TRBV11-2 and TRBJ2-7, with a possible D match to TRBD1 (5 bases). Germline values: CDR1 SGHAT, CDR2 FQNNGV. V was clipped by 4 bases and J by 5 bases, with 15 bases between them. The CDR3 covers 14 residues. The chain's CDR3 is CASSSYSRVHEQYF. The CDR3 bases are TGTGCCAGCAGCTCCTACTCCAGGGTCCACGAGCAGTACTTC.

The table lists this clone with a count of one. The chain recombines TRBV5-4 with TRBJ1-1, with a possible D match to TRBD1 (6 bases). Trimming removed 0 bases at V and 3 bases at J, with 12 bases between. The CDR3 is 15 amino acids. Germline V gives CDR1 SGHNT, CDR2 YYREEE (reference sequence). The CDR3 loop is CASSLEPRGYTEAFF. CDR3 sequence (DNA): TGTGCCAGCAGCTTGGAGCCTAGGGGGTACACTGAAGCTTTCTTT.

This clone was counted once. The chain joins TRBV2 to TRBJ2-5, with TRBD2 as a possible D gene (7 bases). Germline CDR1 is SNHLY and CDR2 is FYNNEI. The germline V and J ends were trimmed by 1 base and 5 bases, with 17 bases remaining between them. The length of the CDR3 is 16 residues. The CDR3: CASSEDAGALFETQYF. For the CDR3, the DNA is TGTGCCAGCAGTGAAGATGCGGGGGCCCTCTTCGAGACCCAGTACTTC.

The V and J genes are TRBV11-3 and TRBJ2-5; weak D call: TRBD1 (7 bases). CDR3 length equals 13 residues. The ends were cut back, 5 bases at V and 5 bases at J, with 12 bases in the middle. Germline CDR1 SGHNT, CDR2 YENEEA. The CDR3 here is CASSPTGRETQYF. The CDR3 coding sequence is TGTGCCAGCAGCCCGACAGGGAGGGAGACCCAGTACTTC.

CDR3: CSVDTGGEQYF. The DNA for the CDR3 is TGCAGCGTGGATACAGGGGGCGAGCAGTACTTC. This chain uses TRBV29-1 with TRBJ2-7, with 8 bases matching TRBD1. The germline V gene has CDR1 SQVTM and CDR2 ANQGSEA. There are 11 residues in the CDR3. Germline trimming cut 6 bases from V and 6 bases from J; bases unmatched to any gene: 4.

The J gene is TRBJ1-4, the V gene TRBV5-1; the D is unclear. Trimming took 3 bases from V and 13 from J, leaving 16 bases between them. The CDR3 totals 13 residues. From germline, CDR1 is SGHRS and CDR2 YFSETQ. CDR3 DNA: TGCGCCAGCAGCTCTGGACTCACGGGGAGACTGTTTTTT. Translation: CASSSGLTGRLFF.

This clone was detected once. DNA of the CDR3: TGTGCCAGCAGTGAAAGGTGGGCGGGTGGGACTGAAGCTTTCTTT. Translating gives CASSERWAGGTEAFF. The rearrangement uses TRBV6-1 and TRBJ1-1; D is unclear. Per the germline V gene, CDR1 is MNHNS and CDR2 is SASEGT. CDR3 length: 15 residues. Trimming removed 2 bases at V and 5 bases at J, with 15 bases between.

The CDR3 bases are TGTGCCAGCAGCCAAGAAAGGCAGGGAAATGAAAAACTGTTTTTT. This codes for CASSQERQGNEKLFF. The genes are TRBV3-1 (or the pseudogene TRBV3-2) and TRBJ1-4; weak D call: TRBD1 (5 bases). The CDR3 length is 15 residues. V was trimmed by 0 bases and J by 5 bases, leaving 10 bases between them. Germline CDR1 LGHDT, CDR2 YNNKEL (reference sequence).

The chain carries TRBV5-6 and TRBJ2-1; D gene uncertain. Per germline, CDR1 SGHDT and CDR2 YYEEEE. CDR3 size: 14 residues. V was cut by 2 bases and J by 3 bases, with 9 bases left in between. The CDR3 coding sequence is TGTGCCAGCAGCTTTTTGTCCGGCTACAATGAGCAGTTCTTC. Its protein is CASSFLSGYNEQFF.

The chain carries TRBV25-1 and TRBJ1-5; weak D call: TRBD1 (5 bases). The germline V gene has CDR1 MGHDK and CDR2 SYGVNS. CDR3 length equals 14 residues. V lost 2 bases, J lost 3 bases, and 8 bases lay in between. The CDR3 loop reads CASSEAGPNQPQHF. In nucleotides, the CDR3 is TGTGCCAGCAGTGAAGCAGGGCCCAATCAGCCCCAGCATTTT.

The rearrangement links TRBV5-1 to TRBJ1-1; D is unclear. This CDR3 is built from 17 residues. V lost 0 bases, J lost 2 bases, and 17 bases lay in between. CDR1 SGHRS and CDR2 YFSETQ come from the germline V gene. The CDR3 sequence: CASSLASAGAINTEAFF. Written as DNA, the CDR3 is TGCGCCAGCAGCTTGGCTTCAGCAGGCGCGATAAACACTGAAGCTTTCTTT.

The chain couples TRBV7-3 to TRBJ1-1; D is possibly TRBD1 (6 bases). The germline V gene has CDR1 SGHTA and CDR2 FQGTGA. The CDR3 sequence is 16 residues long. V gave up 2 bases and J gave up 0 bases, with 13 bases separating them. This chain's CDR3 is CASSLEQGLMNTEAFF. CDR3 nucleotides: TGTGCCAGCAGCTTAGAACAGGGTCTCATGAACACTGAAGCTTTCTTT. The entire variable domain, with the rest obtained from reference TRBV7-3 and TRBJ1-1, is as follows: GAGVSQTPSNKVTEKGKYVELRCDPISGHTALYWYRQSLGQGPEFLIYFQGTGAADDSGLPNDRFFAVRPEGSVSTLKIQRTERGDSAVYLCASSLEQGLMNTEAFFGQGTRLTVV.

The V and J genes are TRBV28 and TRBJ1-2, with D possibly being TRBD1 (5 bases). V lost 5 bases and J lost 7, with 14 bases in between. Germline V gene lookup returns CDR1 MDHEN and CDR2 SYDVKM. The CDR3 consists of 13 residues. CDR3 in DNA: TGTGCCAGCAGTCCGGGGGGAGGGAGTGGCTACACCTTC. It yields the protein CASSPGGGSGYTF.

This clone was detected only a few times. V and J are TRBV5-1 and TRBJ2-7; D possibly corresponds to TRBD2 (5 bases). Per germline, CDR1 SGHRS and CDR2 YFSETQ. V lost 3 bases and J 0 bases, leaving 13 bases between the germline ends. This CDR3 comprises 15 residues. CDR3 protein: CASSSLDVSSYEQYF. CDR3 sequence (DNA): TGCGCCAGCAGCTCACTAGACGTGAGCTCCTACGAGCAGTACTTC. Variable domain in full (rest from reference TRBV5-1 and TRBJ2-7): KAGVTQTPRYLIKTRGQQVTLSCSPISGHRSVSWYQQTPGQGLQFLFEYFSETQRNKGNFPGRFSGRQFSNSRSEMNVSTLELGDSALYLCASSSLDVSSYEQYFGPGTRLTVT.

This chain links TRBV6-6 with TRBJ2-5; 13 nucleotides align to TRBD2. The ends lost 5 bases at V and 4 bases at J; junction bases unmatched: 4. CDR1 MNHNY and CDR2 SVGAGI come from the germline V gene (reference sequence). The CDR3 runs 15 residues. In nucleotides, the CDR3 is TGTGCCAGCAGTCCCGGACTAGCGGGGGTAGAGACCCAGTACTTC. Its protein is CASSPGLAGVETQYF.

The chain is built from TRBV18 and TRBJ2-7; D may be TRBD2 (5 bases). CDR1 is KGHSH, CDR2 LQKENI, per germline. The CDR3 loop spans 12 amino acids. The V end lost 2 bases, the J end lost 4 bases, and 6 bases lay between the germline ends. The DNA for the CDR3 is TGTGCCAGCTCACCAGAGGGTTACGAGCAGTACTTC. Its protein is CASSPEGYEQYF.

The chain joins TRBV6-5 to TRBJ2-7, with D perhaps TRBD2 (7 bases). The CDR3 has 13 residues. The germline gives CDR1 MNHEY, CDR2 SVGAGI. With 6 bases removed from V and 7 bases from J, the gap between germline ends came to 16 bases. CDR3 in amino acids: CASSKGGPVEQYF. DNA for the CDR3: TGTGCCAGCAGCAAGGGGGGGCCAGTAGAGCAGTACTTC.

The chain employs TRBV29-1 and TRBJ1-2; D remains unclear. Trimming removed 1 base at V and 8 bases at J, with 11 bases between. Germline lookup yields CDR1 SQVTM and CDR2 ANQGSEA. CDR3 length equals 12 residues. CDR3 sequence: CSVEVVPLGYTF. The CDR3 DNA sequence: TGCAGCGTTGAAGTAGTGCCCCTGGGCTACACCTTC.

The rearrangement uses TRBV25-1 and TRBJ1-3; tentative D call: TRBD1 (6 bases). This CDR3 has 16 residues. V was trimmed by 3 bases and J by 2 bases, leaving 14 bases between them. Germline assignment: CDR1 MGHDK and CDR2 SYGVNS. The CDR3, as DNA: TGTGCCAGCAGTGATTTTGGGGGCGCCCCTGGAAACACCATATATTTT. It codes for CASSDFGGAPGNTIYF.

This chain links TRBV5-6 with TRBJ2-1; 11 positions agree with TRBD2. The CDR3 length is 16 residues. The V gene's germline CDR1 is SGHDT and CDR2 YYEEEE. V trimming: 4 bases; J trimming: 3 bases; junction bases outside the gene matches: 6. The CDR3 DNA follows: TGTGCCAGCAGCATAGTAGCGGGAGGGAGCTACAATGAGCAGTTCTTC. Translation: CASSIVAGGSYNEQFF.

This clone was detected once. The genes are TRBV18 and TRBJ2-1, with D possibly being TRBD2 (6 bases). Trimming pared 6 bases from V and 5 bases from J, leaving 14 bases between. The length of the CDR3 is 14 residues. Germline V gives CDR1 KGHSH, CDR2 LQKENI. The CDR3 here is CASSLLALNNEQFF. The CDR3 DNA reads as TGTGCCAGCTCGCTCCTAGCGTTAAACAATGAGCAGTTCTTC.

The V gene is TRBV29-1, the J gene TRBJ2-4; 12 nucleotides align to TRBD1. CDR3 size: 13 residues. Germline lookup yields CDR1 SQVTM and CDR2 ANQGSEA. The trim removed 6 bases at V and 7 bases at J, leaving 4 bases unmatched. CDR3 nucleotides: TGCAGCGTCGCCGGGACAGGGGGCAACATTCAGTACTTC. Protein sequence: CSVAGTGGNIQYF.

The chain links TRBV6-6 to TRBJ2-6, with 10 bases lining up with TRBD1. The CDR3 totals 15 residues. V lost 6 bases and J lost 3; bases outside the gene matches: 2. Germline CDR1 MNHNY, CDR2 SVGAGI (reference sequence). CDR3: CASRDRGHGANVLTF. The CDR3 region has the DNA TGTGCCAGCAGAGACAGGGGGCATGGGGCCAACGTCCTGACTTTC.

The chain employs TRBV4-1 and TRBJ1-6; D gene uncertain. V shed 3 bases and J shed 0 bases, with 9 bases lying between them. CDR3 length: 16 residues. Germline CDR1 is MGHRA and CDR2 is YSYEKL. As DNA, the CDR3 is TGCGCCAGCAGCCATAACCCTAGCTCCTATAATTCACCCCTCCACTTT. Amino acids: CASSHNPSSYNSPLHF.

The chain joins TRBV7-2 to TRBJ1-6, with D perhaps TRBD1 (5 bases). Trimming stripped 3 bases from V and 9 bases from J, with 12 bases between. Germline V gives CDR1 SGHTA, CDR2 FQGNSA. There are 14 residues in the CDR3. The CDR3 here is CASSFRRGSSPLHF. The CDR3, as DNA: TGTGCCAGCAGCTTTAGGAGGGGTTCTTCACCCCTCCACTTT.

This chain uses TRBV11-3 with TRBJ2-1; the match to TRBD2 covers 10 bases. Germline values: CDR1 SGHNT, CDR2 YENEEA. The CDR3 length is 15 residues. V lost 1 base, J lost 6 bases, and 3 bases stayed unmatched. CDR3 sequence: CASSLVSSGSNEQFF. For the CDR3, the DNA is TGTGCCAGCAGCTTAGTATCTAGCGGGAGCAATGAGCAGTTCTTC. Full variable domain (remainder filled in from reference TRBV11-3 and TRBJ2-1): EAGVVQSPRYKIIEKKQPVAFWCNPISGHNTLYWYLQNLGQGPELLIRYENEEAVDDSQLPKDRFSAERLKGVDSTLKIQPAELGDSAVYLCASSLVSSGSNEQFFGPGTRLTVL.